Following are 30 T cell receptor beta chains from one sample sequenced in a study of Ad26.COV2.S vaccination and SARS-CoV-2 variants. Assay: immunoSEQ multiplex PCR; the TCRdb copy retains only in-frame clones and omits some. The sample consists of over 350,000 clones, roughly nine tenths of them appearing once. This sample's treatment: around 19 received Ad26.COV2.S at low or high dose, single or two shots; several received placebo; per-sample allocation not given. Material that was analyzed had been drawn on day 63 after the first vaccine or placebo injection. The starting material was peripheral blood, obtained in a trial of Ad26.COV2.S vaccine versus placebo. Receptors originate from a person aged 18 to 59 who received the Ad26.COV2.S COVID-19 vaccine or a placebo.

The genes are TRBV5-4 and TRBJ2-3; D gene ambiguous. Between the trimmed V and J ends, which lost 0 bases and 2 bases, there was a span of 10 bases. Germline CDR1 reads SGHNT; CDR2 reads YYREEE (reference sequence). The CDR3 has 15 amino acids. The CDR3 sequence is CASSLESGPTDTQYF. The CDR3 coding sequence is TGTGCCAGCAGCTTGGAATCAGGTCCCACAGATACGCAGTATTTT.

The chain has TRBV5-1 and TRBJ1-3, with D maybe TRBD1 (5 bases). Germline CDR1 SGHRS, CDR2 YFSETQ. This CDR3 has 12 amino acids. Trimming left V 6 bases short and J 8 bases short, with 12 bases between. This chain's CDR3 is CASTNGADTIYF. For the CDR3, the DNA is TGCGCCAGCACTAACGGGGCAGACACCATATATTTT.

The rearrangement links TRBV4-3 to TRBJ2-2, with TRBD2 as a possible D gene (5 bases). This CDR3 has 17 residues. Germline V gives CDR1 LGHNA, CDR2 YSLEER. V gave up 2 bases and J gave up 8 bases, with 21 bases separating them. For the CDR3, the DNA is TGCGCCAGCAGCCAAATCGGTCTTAAAGGGAGATTAGGGGAGCTGTTTTTT. The encoded protein is CASSQIGLKGRLGELFF.

The chain links TRBV15 to TRBJ1-2; perhaps TRBD1 as D (6 bases). From germline, CDR1 is LNHNV and CDR2 YYDKDF (reference sequence). Trimming took 7 bases from V and 3 from J, leaving 15 bases between them. The CDR3 is 14 residues long. Here the CDR3 reads CATNQGSWDYGYTF. The CDR3 DNA reads as TGTGCCACCAACCAGGGGAGTTGGGACTATGGCTACACCTTC.

This chain links TRBV29-1 with TRBJ1-3; TRBD1 matches 8 bases. Per germline, CDR1 SQVTM and CDR2 ANQGSEA. This CDR3 is 14 amino acids long. V lost 5 bases and J lost 2; bases outside the gene matches: 5. CDR3 DNA: TGCAGCGTTCAGGGGGCACTTCCTGGAAACACCATATATTTT. Residues: CSVQGALPGNTIYF.

The chain combines TRBV24-1 with TRBJ2-7; D is possibly TRBD1 (5 bases). Germline-derived CDR1 and CDR2 are KGHDR and SFDVKD. This CDR3 region has 15 residues. Between the trimmed V and J ends, which lost 3 bases and 5 bases, there was a span of 16 bases. The CDR3 is CATSDPRGVGHEQYF. In nucleotides, the CDR3 is TGTGCCACCAGTGATCCTCGTGGGGTGGGGCACGAGCAGTACTTC.

This CDR3 is CASSVDGAQAFF. The DNA for the CDR3 is TGTGCCAGCAGCGTCGACGGAGCTCAAGCTTTCTTT. The chain couples TRBV14 to TRBJ1-1; D ambiguous. The V end lost 5 bases, the J end lost 9 bases, and 13 bases lay between the germline ends. The CDR3 spans 12 residues. Germline assignment: CDR1 SGHDN and CDR2 FVKESK.

This clone was seen once. Different DNA sequences within this sample yield the same CDR3. The rearrangement links TRBV12-3 or TRBV12-4 to TRBJ2-7; D tentatively fits TRBD1 or TRBD2 (5 bases each). With 3 bases removed from V and 6 bases from J, the gap between germline ends came to 6 bases. The length of the CDR3 is 11 residues. The CDR3 here is CASSFGGEQYF. The CDR3, as DNA: TGTGCCAGCAGTTTTGGGGGCGAGCAGTACTTC.

The chain links TRBV12-3 or TRBV12-4 to TRBJ1-1; D ambiguous. This CDR3 comprises 13 residues. V was clipped by 2 bases and J by 1 base, with 5 bases between them. The CDR3, as DNA: TGTGCCAGCAGTTTAACACAGAACACTGAAGCTTTCTTT. Its protein product is CASSLTQNTEAFF.

In its sample, this clone was seen a few times. The genes are TRBV27 and TRBJ2-1, with 7 nucleotides matching TRBD2. The CDR3 totals 13 residues. Germline V gene lookup returns CDR1 MNHEY and CDR2 SMNVEV (reference sequence). The junction had 3 bases not matched to a gene; V was cut back by 2 bases and J by 8 bases. The CDR3 DNA reads TGTGCCAGCAGTTTACGGGGGGTAGATGAGCAGTTCTTC. It yields the protein CASSLRGVDEQFF.

V is TRBV11-3 and J is TRBJ2-3, with D tentatively TRBD2 (5 bases). CDR3 length: 15 amino acids. The V end lost 1 base, the J end lost 4 bases, and 12 bases lay between the germline ends. Per the germline V gene, CDR1 is SGHNT and CDR2 is YENEEA. In DNA form, the CDR3 reads TGTGCCAGCAGCTTAGGATCAGCGGCGGCAGATACGCAGTATTTT. Translation: CASSLGSAAADTQYF.

J is TRBJ1-3 and V is TRBV5-1, with D unclear. Between the trimmed V and J ends, which lost 0 bases and 4 bases, there was a span of 17 bases. This CDR3 is 17 amino acids long. Germline V gene lookup returns CDR1 SGHRS and CDR2 YFSETQ. The CDR3 here is CASSLESVSGAGNTIYF. Here the CDR3 DNA reads TGCGCCAGCAGCTTGGAGTCTGTCTCGGGTGCCGGAAACACCATATATTTT.

This chain links TRBV18 with TRBJ1-1; TRBD1 agrees at 7 bases. V shed 8 bases, J shed 1 base, and the junction held 7 bases outside the gene matches. The CDR3 length is 14 residues. Germline V gene sequence: CDR1 KGHSH, CDR2 LQKENI. In DNA form, the CDR3 reads TGTGCCAGCCCTCGACAGGGCAGGAACACTGAAGCTTTCTTT. It specifies CASPRQGRNTEAFF.

The rearrangement uses TRBV7-2 and TRBJ1-4; no reliable D call. This CDR3 is 14 amino acids long. The V end was cut by 2 bases, the J end by 4 bases, with 8 bases between. Germline-derived CDR1 and CDR2 are SGHTA and FQGNSA. The CDR3 spells CASSLSRGNEKLFF. Written as DNA, the CDR3 is TGTGCCAGCAGCTTATCCCGGGGTAATGAAAAACTGTTTTTT.

The CDR3 DNA is TGCGCCAGCAGCCCGCCAGGGATAGCTGAAGCTTTCTTT. It codes for CASSPPGIAEAFF. The chain uses TRBV4-3 and TRBJ1-1; weak D call: TRBD1 (5 bases). The CDR3 spans 13 residues. V was shortened by 4 bases and J by 6 bases, with 12 bases between the two germline ends. From germline, CDR1 is LGHNA and CDR2 YSLEER.

The V and J genes are TRBV11-2 and TRBJ1-1; a weak D match, TRBD1 (5 bases). Germline loops: CDR1 SGHAT, CDR2 FQNNGV. V was shortened by 5 bases and J by 9 bases, with 16 bases between the two germline ends. The CDR3 is made up of 13 amino acids. This CDR3 is CASSPDLQVQAFF. DNA of the CDR3: TGTGCCAGCAGCCCGGATCTACAGGTGCAAGCTTTCTTT. Full variable domain (missing parts from reference TRBV11-2 and TRBJ1-1): EAGVAQSPRYKIIEKRQSVAFWCNPISGHATLYWYQQILGQGPKLLIQFQNNGVVDDSQLPKDRFSAERLKGVDSTLKIQPAKLEDSAVYLCASSPDLQVQAFFGQGTRLTVV.

This clone was detected a few times. This chain connects TRBV5-4 to TRBJ1-6; TRBD1 aligns across 7 bases. Germline trimming cut 3 bases from V and 10 bases from J; bases unmatched to any gene: 10. The CDR3 length is 15 residues. CDR1 SGHNT and CDR2 YYREEE come from the germline V gene (reference sequence). Here the CDR3 reads CASSWTGTAESPLHF. The CDR3 DNA follows: TGTGCCAGCAGCTGGACCGGGACAGCAGAGTCACCCCTCCACTTT. Full variable domain (missing parts from reference TRBV5-4 and TRBJ1-6): ETGVTQSPTHLIKTRGQQVTLRCSSQSGHNTVSWYQQALGQGPQFIFQYYREEENGRGNFPPRFSGLQFPNYSSELNVNALELDDSALYLCASSWTGTAESPLHFGNGTRLTVT.

The chain couples TRBV3-1 (or the pseudogene TRBV3-2) to TRBJ2-3; D uncertain. The germline V gene encodes CDR1 LGHDT and CDR2 YNNKEL (reference sequence). The CDR3 sequence is 18 residues long. V lost 3 bases and J lost 2, with 21 bases in between. The CDR3: CASSQEKSPGPPTDTQYF. As DNA, the CDR3 is TGTGCCAGCAGCCAGGAGAAATCCCCCGGGCCCCCCACAGATACGCAGTATTTT.

The V and J genes are TRBV12-2 and TRBJ2-2; the DNA was not compared with TRBD2, the D call given in the table. TRBV12-2 is annotated as a pseudogene. The CDR3 loop spans 15 amino acids. The CDR3 nucleotides are TGTGCAAGTCGCCCTCACAGGCGGGCGGGACGGGAGCTGTTTTTT. Translating gives CASRPHRRAGRELFF.

This clone was counted once. The V and J genes are TRBV11-2 and TRBJ2-1; no firm D call. V was shortened by 1 base and J by 5 bases, with 9 bases between the two germline ends. The CDR3 runs 14 residues. Per germline, CDR1 SGHAT and CDR2 FQNNGV. In nucleotides, the CDR3 is TGTGCCAGCAGCTTAGTACGAGGTAACAATGAGCAGTTCTTC. Amino acids: CASSLVRGNNEQFF.

This chain links TRBV3-1 (or the pseudogene TRBV3-2) with TRBJ2-7, with 11 bases lining up with TRBD2. Germline loops: CDR1 LGHDT, CDR2 YNNKEL (reference sequence). The trim removed 2 bases at V and 2 bases at J, leaving 8 bases unmatched. This CDR3 is 17 amino acids long. The CDR3 nucleotides are TGTGCCAGCAGCCAACACCCCACTAGCGGGGGAACCTACGAGCAGTACTTC. Its translation: CASSQHPTSGGTYEQYF.

This chain joins TRBV14 and TRBJ2-7; D not certain. The V end lost 0 bases, the J end lost 10 bases, and 10 bases lay between the germline ends. CDR3 length equals 12 residues. CDR1 and CDR2 from the germline V gene are SGHDN and FVKESK. In DNA form, the CDR3 reads TGTGCCAGCAGCCAAGAATTCAAGAGACAGTACTTC. As protein: CASSQEFKRQYF.

The rearrangement joins TRBV6-5 to TRBJ1-2; D unclear. This CDR3 is built from 14 residues. In germline, CDR1 is MNHEY, CDR2 SVGAGI. Trimming took off 6 bases at V and 5 bases at J, with 16 bases between the two ends. The CDR3 nucleotides are TGTGCCAGCAGGGCGGTGGCCGATGGGTATGGCTACACCTTC. It is translated as CASRAVADGYGYTF.

The chain couples TRBV6-2 or TRBV6-3 to TRBJ1-6; D is unresolved. Per germline, CDR1 MNHEY and CDR2 SVGEGT. The CDR3 loop spans 13 amino acids. V lost 1 base and J lost 3, with 1 base in between. The CDR3 protein is CASSYYYNSPLHF. The CDR3 region has the DNA TGTGCCAGCAGTTACTACTATAATTCACCCCTCCACTTT.

V gene TRBV5-8 combines with J gene TRBJ1-5, with 9 bases lining up with TRBD1. There are 16 residues in the CDR3. The V gene's germline CDR1 is SGHTS and CDR2 YDEGEE. After removal of 4 bases from V and 6 bases from J, the junction contained 11 bases not matched to a gene. DNA of the CDR3: TGTGCCAGCAGCCAACGGGACAGGGCCAGAGGTCAGCCCCAGCATTTT. Protein sequence: CASSQRDRARGQPQHF.

The chain carries TRBV24-1 and TRBJ1-2; 10 bases match TRBD1. This CDR3 region has 14 residues. Losses at the gene ends were 5 bases for V and 4 bases for J; bases not matched to a gene: 3. Germline V lookup: CDR1 KGHDR, CDR2 SFDVKD. CDR3 sequence (DNA): TGTGCCACCAGTGCGACAGGGGGCAGCTATGGCTACACCTTC. Protein sequence: CATSATGGSYGYTF.

This sequence joins TRBV30 and TRBJ1-5, with 7 bases that match TRBD1. Trimming took 1 base from V and 3 from J; bases not matched to a gene: 3. The V gene's germline CDR1 is GTSNPN and CDR2 SVGIG (reference sequence). The CDR3 runs 14 residues. The CDR3 here is CAWSAGQNNQPQHF. The CDR3, as DNA: TGTGCCTGGAGTGCGGGACAGAACAATCAGCCCCAGCATTTT. Variable domain in full (rest from reference TRBV30 and TRBJ1-5): SQTIHQWPATLVQPVGSPLSLECTVEGTSNPNLYWYRQAAGRGLQLLFYSVGIGQISSEVPQNLSASRPQDRQFILSSKKLLLSDSGFYLCAWSAGQNNQPQHFGDGTRLSIL.

The CDR3 is CASSLLVASSGANVLTF. The CDR3 coding sequence is TGTGCCAGCAGTTTATTAGTGGCGAGCTCTGGGGCCAACGTCCTGACTTTC. The rearrangement joins TRBV27 to TRBJ2-6; D uncertain. CDR1 is MNHEY, CDR2 SMNVEV, per germline (reference sequence). The CDR3 length is 17 residues. With 1 base removed from V and 0 bases from J, the gap between germline ends came to 10 bases.

V is TRBV4-3 and J is TRBJ1-3; D not resolved. The CDR3 spans 17 residues. Trimming removed 2 bases at V and 8 bases at J, with 22 bases between. Germline lookup yields CDR1 LGHNA and CDR2 YSLEER. The CDR3 spells CASSQNLPGLLQDTIYF. CDR3 in DNA: TGCGCCAGCAGCCAAAATCTTCCGGGCCTCCTCCAAGACACCATATATTTT.

This chain joins TRBV5-1 and TRBJ1-4; unclear D gene. V gave up 4 bases and J gave up 0 bases, with 13 bases separating them. This CDR3 has 16 residues. Germline V lookup: CDR1 SGHRS, CDR2 YFSETQ. CDR3 in DNA: TGCGCCAGCAGCCTTCGAGTCGAGGCAACTAATGAAAAACTGTTTTTT. It codes for CASSLRVEATNEKLFF.